This T cell receptor beta chain was recorded in a study of blood T cell repertoires in COVID-19. Libraries were prepared by immunoSEQ multiplex PCR; TCRdb keeps only in-frame clonotypes and omits some of them. The sample includes about 300,000 clones, about 85% of them seen just once. Turning to this clone: Other DNA sequences from this sample encode an identical CDR3 as well.

Germline V CDR1 and CDR2: GTSNPN, SVGIG (reference sequence). The V end lost 0 bases, the J end lost 6 bases, and 8 bases lay between the germline ends. The CDR3 contains 12 residues. The origin of this receptor is a woman aged 30 to 39 who had been exposed to COVID-19. Sequenced material: PBMCs or T cells enriched from blood (not recorded which). V gene TRBV30 combines with J gene TRBJ1-2, with a weak D call TRBD1 (5 bases). The CDR3 sequence is CAWSVQGNGYTF. In nucleotides, the CDR3 is TGTGCCTGGAGTGTCCAGGGCAATGGCTACACCTTC. The full variable domain, its missing parts supplied by reference TRBV30 and TRBJ1-2, is SQTIHQWPATLVQPVGSPLSLECTVEGTSNPNLYWYRQAAGRGLQLLFYSVGIGQISSEVPQNLSASRPQDRQFILSSKKLLLSDSGFYLCAWSVQGNGYTFGSGTRLTVV.